A selection of T cell receptor beta chains follows, all from one sample in a study of blood T cell repertoires in COVID-19. Profiling relied on immunoSEQ multiplex PCR, and the TCRdb table lists in-frame clones only, not all of them. The table shows around 160,000 clones, with 65% to 85% occurring only once. Sequencing was carried out using peripheral blood. All receptors derive from a woman aged 80 or over with acute or convalescent COVID-19. Each CDR3 is given with its conserved first and last residue. D genes are given only for firm matches.

d_gene: TRBD2; j_gene: TRBJ2-7; v_gene: TRBV14; CDR3aa: CASSQMEPLAGSSYEQYF
d_gene: TRBD1; j_gene: TRBJ1-4; v_gene: TRBV2; CDR3aa: CASTTTGTANEKLFF
d_gene: TRBD2; j_gene: TRBJ2-2; v_gene: TRBV3-1/TRBV3-2; CDR3aa: CASSQDGLAGGQLTGELFF
d_gene: TRBD2; j_gene: TRBJ2-1; v_gene: TRBV5-1; CDR3aa: CASALAGYNEQFF
d_gene: TRBD2; j_gene: TRBJ2-1; v_gene: TRBV7-2; CDR3aa: CASSFIAGGSNEQFF
d_gene: TRBD2; j_gene: TRBJ2-1; v_gene: TRBV7-9; CDR3aa: CASSQGLAGVSYNEQFF
d_gene: .; j_gene: TRBJ2-3; v_gene: TRBV3-1/TRBV3-2; CDR3aa: CASSQGFLRETDTQYF
d_gene: TRBD2; j_gene: TRBJ2-1; v_gene: TRBV28; CDR3aa: CASKVAGGSSYNEQFF
d_gene: .; j_gene: TRBJ2-7; v_gene: TRBV7-8; CDR3aa: CASSLAEAITYEQYF
d_gene: .; j_gene: TRBJ2-2; v_gene: TRBV10-2; CDR3aa: CASSERQGRAAGELFF
d_gene: .; j_gene: TRBJ2-3; v_gene: TRBV11-2; CDR3aa: CASTRDVTDTQYF
d_gene: TRBD1; j_gene: TRBJ1-6; v_gene: TRBV6-1; CDR3aa: CASSDRGPSPLHF
d_gene: TRBD2; j_gene: TRBJ2-2; v_gene: TRBV6-5; CDR3aa: CASSYSLAGATGELFF
d_gene: .; j_gene: TRBJ2-2; v_gene: TRBV9; CDR3aa: CASSRRDSGELFF
d_gene: .; j_gene: TRBJ2-3; v_gene: TRBV5-1; CDR3aa: CASSLPQGSTDTQYF
d_gene: TRBD2; j_gene: TRBJ2-7; v_gene: TRBV5-1; CDR3aa: CASSVASGRVGSYEQYF
d_gene: .; j_gene: TRBJ2-7; v_gene: TRBV3-1/TRBV3-2; CDR3aa: CASSPVRGSFYEQYF
d_gene: TRBD2; j_gene: TRBJ2-1; v_gene: TRBV5-1; CDR3aa: CASSLGLLTTGTSGDNEQFF
d_gene: .; j_gene: TRBJ1-6; v_gene: TRBV28; CDR3aa: CASSFYGGSNSPLHF
d_gene: .; j_gene: TRBJ1-4; v_gene: TRBV2; CDR3aa: CASNRDTTNEKLFF
d_gene: .; j_gene: TRBJ2-1; v_gene: TRBV24-1; CDR3aa: CATSDPGMGSYNEQFF
d_gene: .; j_gene: TRBJ1-5; v_gene: TRBV28; CDR3aa: CASSFRGGQPQHF
d_gene: .; j_gene: TRBJ1-5; v_gene: TRBV6-1; CDR3aa: CASSESGQGHQPQHF
d_gene: TRBD2; j_gene: TRBJ2-5; v_gene: TRBV7-9; CDR3aa: CASSKGTVGGETQYF
d_gene: .; j_gene: TRBJ1-3; v_gene: TRBV18; CDR3aa: CASSPREPSGNTIYF
d_gene: TRBD1; j_gene: TRBJ1-3; v_gene: TRBV5-4; CDR3aa: CARAGLQGVHSGNTIYF
d_gene: TRBD1; j_gene: TRBJ1-6; v_gene: TRBV7-9; CDR3aa: CASSPRGQGAVGNSPLHF